The entry that follows covers one TCR beta chain sequence. No cognate antigen has been identified for it. No much larger clone is present one base from it, and per-base qualities are unavailable. According to the germline V gene, CDR1 reads SGHTA and CDR2 reads FQGNSA. Measured from the cysteine to the phenylalanine, the CDR3 is 14 residues long. Solely the CDR3 DNA is kept, with 42 bases framed from the first base. Trimming takes 3 bases from V and 6 bases from J, and the germline ends sit 13 bases apart. Every donor in the study was a healthy Caucasian. The study also sequenced three unrelated non-twin adults: a male aged 18 to 29, a male aged 50 to 60 and a female aged 50 to 60. Miltenyi CD45RO+ enrichment and human naive T-cell isolation kits were used to isolate memory (CD45RO+) and naive T cells from PBMC. Libraries were built with 5' RACE. Sequencing took place on an Illumina HiSeq 2000. A universal primer binding site was added through template switching, and the final cDNA carried a unique molecular identifier so that TCR cDNA molecules could be counted accurately. Specific primers in the conserved constant-segment region were used to synthesize first-strand cDNA for the TCR alpha and beta chains. To control for contamination, every cDNA library carried two barcodes: a SMART-Mk sample barcode plus Illumina barcodes. Two successive PCR steps introduced TruSeq adapter sequences along with Illumina sample barcodes. The Illumina HiSeq platform was used with custom primers to sequence TCR alpha and beta cDNA libraries. The authors' pipeline ran thus. MiGEC was used to process raw reads and extract unique molecular identifiers, and MiXCR was used to find CDR3 positions. Recombination models were inferred per individual with the repgenHMM and IGoR tools using an EM algorithm. Shared clonotype analysis was performed with the tcR package in R, normalizing sharing by the product of cloneset sizes. Out-of-frame nonproductive sequences were analyzed to study raw recombination free of thymic and clonal selection effects. TCRdb reworked the public reads: Q25 trimming with fastp, MiXCR clone assembly, productive beta chains retained. Every CDR3 protein is listed once, alongside the most common genes and DNA of its rows. None of the V and J calls come from the authors' own analysis; TCRdb made them. The sample table lists about 690,000 distinct CDR3 sequences, less than 7% of them with a count of one. The ten largest clones add up to under 2% of the sample.

The record originates from a study of identical twins (dated by TCRdb to 2015 to 2016). Regarding the research as a whole: TCR alpha and beta repertoires from monozygotic twins, unrelated adults of various ages and cord blood were deep-sequenced to test whether fetal clonotypes persist. To rule out contamination, replicate twin experiments were performed at different times with different library preparation protocols. What the authors observed across the whole study: Abundant cord blood beta clonotypes had fewer insertions, young adult naive repertoires showed a similar but weaker trend, and memory repertoires showed no such trend. Because the same donors could not be followed over many years, conclusions were based on cross-sectional statistical analysis. In monozygotic twins, recombination models systematically underestimated out-of-frame TCR alpha sharing, but the models matched the sharing seen between unrelated individuals. The excess sharing between twins in beta out-of-frame sequences was weaker because fewer shared sequences reduced the signal-to-noise ratio. Zero-insertion analyses could be partly confounded by invariant T cells such as MAIT and iNKT, though diverse VJ usage argued against such confounding for most clonotypes. Compared with coincidental sharing between unrelated individuals, out-of-frame TCR alpha sequences shared between twins showed an excess of sequences with low generation probability.

The chain couples TRBV7-2 to TRBJ2-3; TRBD1 is a weak D gene call, 6 bases matching. The sample was naive T cells sorted from blood. Taken with the paper, the label for cell subset or site translates to: cells isolated with a human naive T-cell isolation kit. This receptor was obtained from a man aged 18 to 30 in good health. The CDR3 is CASSFGGAADTQYF. The DNA reads TGTGCCAGCAGCTTTGGGGGCGCGGCCGATACGCAGTATTTT.